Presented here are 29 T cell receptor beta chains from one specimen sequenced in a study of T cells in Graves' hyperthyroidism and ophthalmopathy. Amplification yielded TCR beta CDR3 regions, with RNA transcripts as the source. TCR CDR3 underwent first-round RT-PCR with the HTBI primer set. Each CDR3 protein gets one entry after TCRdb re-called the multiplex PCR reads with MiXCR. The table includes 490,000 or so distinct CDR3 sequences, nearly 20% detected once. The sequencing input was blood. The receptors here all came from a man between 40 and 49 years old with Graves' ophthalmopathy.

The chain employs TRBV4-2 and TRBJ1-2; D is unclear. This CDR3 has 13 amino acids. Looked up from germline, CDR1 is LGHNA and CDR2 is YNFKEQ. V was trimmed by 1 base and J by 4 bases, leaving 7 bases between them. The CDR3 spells CASSQGLGYGYTF. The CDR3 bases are TGTGCCAGCAGCCAAGGGCTCGGCTATGGCTACACCTTC.

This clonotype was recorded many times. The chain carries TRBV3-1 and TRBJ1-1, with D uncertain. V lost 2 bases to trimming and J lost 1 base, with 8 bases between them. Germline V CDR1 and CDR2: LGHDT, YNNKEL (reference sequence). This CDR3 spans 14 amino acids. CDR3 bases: TGTGCCAGCAGCCAACGGACCGGGAACACTGAAGCTTTCTTT. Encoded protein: CASSQRTGNTEAFF. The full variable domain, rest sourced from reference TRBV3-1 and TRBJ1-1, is DTAVSQTPKYLVTQMGNDKSIKCEQNLGHDTMYWYKQDSKKFLKIMFSYNNKELIINETVPNRFSPKSPDKAHLNLHINSLELGDSAVYFCASSQRTGNTEAFFGQGTRLTVV.

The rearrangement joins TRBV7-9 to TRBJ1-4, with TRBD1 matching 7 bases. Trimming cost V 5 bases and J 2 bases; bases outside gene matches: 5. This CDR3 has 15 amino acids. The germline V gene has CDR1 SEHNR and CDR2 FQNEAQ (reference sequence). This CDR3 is CASSRPGQTNEKLFF. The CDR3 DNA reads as TGTGCCAGCAGCCGACCGGGACAGACTAATGAAAAACTGTTTTTT.

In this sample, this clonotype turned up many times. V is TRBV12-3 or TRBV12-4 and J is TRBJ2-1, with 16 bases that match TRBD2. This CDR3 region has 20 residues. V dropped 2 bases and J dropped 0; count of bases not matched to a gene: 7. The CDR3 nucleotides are TGTGCCAGCAGTTTAAAGGGACTAGCGGGAGGGTCCTCCTCCTACAATGAGCAGTTCTTC. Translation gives CASSLKGLAGGSSSYNEQFF.

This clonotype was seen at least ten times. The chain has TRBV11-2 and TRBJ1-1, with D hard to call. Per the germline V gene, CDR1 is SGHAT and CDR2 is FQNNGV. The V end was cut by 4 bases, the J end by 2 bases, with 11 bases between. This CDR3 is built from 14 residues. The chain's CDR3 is CASSWTGVNTEAFF. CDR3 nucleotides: TGTGCCAGCAGCTGGACTGGGGTTAACACTGAAGCTTTCTTT.

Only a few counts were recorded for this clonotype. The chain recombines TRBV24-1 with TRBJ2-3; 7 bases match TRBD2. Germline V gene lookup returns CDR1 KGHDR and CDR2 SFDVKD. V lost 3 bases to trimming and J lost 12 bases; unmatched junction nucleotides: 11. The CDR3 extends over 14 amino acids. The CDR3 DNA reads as TGTGCCACCAGTGATGCTCTGGGAGGGCGCGGACAGTATTTT. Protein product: CATSDALGGRGQYF.

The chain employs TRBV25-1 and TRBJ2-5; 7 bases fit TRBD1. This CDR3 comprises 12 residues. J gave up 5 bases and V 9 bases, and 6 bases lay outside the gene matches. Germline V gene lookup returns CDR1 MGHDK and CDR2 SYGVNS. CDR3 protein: CASQGDGETQYF. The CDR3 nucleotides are TGTGCCAGTCAGGGGGACGGGGAGACCCAGTACTTC.

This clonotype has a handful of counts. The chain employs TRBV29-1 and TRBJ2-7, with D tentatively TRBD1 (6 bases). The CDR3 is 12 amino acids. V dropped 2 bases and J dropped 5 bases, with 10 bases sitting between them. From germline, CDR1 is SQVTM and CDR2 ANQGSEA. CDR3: CSVERSGDEQYF. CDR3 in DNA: TGCAGCGTTGAACGGTCAGGGGACGAGCAGTACTTC.

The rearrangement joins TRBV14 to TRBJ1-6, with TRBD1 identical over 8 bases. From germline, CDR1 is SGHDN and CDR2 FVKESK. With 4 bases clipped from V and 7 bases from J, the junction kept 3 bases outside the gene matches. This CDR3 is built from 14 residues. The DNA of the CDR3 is TGTGCCAGCAGCCCCTACAGGGGGAATTCACCCCTCCACTTT. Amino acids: CASSPYRGNSPLHF.

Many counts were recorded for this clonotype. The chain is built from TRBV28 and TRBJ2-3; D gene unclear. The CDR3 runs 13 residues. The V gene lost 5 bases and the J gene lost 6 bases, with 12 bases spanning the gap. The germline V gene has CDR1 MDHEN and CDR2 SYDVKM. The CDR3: CASSVARRDTQYF. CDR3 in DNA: TGTGCCAGCAGTGTCGCCCGGCGCGATACGCAGTATTTT.

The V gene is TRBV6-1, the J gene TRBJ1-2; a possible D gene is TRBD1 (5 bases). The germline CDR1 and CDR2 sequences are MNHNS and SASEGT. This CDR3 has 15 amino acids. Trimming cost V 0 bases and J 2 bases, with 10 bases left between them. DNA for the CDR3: TGTGCCAGCAGTGAAGCGGGGGTGGGAAACTATGGCTACACCTTC. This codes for CASSEAGVGNYGYTF.

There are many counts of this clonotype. This chain's CDR3 is CASRETGGWGYTF. The CDR3 DNA reads as TGTGCCAGCAGAGAGACAGGGGGCTGGGGCTACACCTTC. The chain recombines TRBV7-2 with TRBJ1-2, with TRBD1 identical over 10 bases. The CDR3 spans 13 residues. V was pared by 6 bases and J by 8 bases, with 6 bases of the junction left unmatched. Germline V gives CDR1 SGHTA, CDR2 FQGNSA.

The CDR3 region is CASSLLETPNTEAFF. DNA of the CDR3: TGTGCCAGCAGTCTTCTGGAGACCCCGAACACTGAAGCTTTCTTT. The chain recombines TRBV5-6 with TRBJ1-1, with D hard to call. CDR3 length: 15 amino acids. Deletions cut 5 bases from V and 1 base from J, with 15 bases between. Per germline, CDR1 SGHDT and CDR2 YYEEEE.

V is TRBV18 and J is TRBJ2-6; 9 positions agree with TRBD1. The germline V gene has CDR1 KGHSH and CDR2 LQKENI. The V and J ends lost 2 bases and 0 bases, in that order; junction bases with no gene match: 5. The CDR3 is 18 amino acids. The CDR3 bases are TGTGCCAGCTCACCATACACAGGGGGCGCCTCTGGGGCCAACGTCCTGACTTTC. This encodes CASSPYTGGASGANVLTF.

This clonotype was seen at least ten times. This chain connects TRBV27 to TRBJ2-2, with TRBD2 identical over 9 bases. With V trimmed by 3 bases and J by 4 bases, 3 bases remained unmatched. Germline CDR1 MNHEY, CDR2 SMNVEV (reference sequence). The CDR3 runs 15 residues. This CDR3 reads CASSLTSGFTGELFF. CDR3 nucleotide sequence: TGTGCCAGCAGTTTGACTAGCGGATTCACCGGGGAGCTGTTTTTT.

This CDR3 is CSASDRAGVSNQPQHF. The CDR3 nucleotides read TGCAGTGCTAGTGACAGGGCCGGGGTGAGCAATCAGCCCCAGCATTTT. The chain employs TRBV20-1 and TRBJ1-5; 7 bases are a match to TRBD1. CDR1 is DFQATT and CDR2 is SNEGSKA in the germline V gene (reference sequence). The CDR3 consists of 16 residues. J was trimmed by 1 base and V by 3 bases; bases with no gene match: 9.

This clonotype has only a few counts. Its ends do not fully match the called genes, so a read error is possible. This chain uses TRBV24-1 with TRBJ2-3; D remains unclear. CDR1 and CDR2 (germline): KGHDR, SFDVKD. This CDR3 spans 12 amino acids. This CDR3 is CATRSRTDTQYF. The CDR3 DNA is TGCGCCACCAGGTCAAGGACAGATACGCAGTATTTT.

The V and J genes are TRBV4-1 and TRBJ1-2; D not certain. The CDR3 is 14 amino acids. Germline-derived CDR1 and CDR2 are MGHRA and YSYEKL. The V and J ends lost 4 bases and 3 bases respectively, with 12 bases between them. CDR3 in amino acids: CASSPTSGDYGYTF. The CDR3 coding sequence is TGCGCCAGCAGCCCCACATCGGGCGACTATGGCTACACCTTC.

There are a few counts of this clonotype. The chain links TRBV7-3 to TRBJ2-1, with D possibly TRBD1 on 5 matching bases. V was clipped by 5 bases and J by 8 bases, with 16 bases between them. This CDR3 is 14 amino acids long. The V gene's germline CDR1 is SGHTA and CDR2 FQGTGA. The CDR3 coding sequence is TGTGCCAGCAGCCCCATCGGACAAACCGATGAGCAGTTCTTC. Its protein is CASSPIGQTDEQFF.

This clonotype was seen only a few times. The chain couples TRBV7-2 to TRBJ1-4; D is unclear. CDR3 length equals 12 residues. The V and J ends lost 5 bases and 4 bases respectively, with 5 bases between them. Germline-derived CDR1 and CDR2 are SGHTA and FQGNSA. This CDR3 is CASSRINEKLFF. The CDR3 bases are TGTGCCAGCAGCAGAATTAATGAAAAACTGTTTTTT. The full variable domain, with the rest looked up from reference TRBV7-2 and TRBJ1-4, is GAGVSQSPSNKVTEKGKDVELRCDPISGHTALYWYRQSLGQGLEFLIYFQGNSAPDKSGLPSDRFSAERTGGSVSTLTIQRTQQEDSAVYLCASSRINEKLFFGSGTQLSVL.

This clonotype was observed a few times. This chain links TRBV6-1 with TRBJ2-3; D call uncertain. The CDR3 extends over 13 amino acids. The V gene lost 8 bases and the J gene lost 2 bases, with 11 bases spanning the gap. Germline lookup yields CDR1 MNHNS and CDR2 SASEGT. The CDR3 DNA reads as TGTGCCAGCGTGGGTATACTCACAGATACGCAGTATTTT. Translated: CASVGILTDTQYF.

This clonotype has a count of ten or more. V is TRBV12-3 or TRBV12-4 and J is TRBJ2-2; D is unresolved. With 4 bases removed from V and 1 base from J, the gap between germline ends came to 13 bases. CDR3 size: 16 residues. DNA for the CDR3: TGTGCCAGCAGTTGGTACCCTGAACAGAACACCGGGGAGCTGTTTTTT. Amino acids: CASSWYPEQNTGELFF.

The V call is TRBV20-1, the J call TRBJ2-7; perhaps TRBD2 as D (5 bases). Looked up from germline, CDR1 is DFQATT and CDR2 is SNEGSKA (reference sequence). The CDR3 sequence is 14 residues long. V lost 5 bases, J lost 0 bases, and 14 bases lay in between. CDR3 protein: CSALGFGSSYEQYF. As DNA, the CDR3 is TGCAGTGCTCTGGGATTTGGGAGCTCCTACGAGCAGTACTTC.

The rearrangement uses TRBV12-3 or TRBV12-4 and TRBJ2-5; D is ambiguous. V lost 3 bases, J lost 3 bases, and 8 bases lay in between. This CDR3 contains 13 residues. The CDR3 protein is CASSFQVEETQYF. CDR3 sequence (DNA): TGTGCCAGCAGTTTTCAGGTGGAAGAGACCCAGTACTTC.

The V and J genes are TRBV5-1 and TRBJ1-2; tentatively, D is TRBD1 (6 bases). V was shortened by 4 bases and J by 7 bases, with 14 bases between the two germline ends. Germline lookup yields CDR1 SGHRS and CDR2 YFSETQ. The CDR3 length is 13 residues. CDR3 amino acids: CASSGGDKTGYTF. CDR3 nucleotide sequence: TGCGCCAGCAGCGGAGGGGACAAAACTGGCTACACCTTC.

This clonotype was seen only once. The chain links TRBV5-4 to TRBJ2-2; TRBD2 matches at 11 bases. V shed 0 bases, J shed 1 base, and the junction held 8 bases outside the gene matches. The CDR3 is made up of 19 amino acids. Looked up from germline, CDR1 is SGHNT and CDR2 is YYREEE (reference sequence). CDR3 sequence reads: CASSLEVAGGVKNTGELFF. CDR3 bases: TGTGCCAGCAGCTTGGAGGTAGCGGGAGGGGTAAAGAACACCGGGGAGCTGTTTTTT. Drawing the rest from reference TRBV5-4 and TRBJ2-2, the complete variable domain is ETGVTQSPTHLIKTRGQQVTLRCSSQSGHNTVSWYQQALGQGPQFIFQYYREEENGRGNFPPRFSGLQFPNYSSELNVNALELDDSALYLCASSLEVAGGVKNTGELFFGEGSRLTVL.

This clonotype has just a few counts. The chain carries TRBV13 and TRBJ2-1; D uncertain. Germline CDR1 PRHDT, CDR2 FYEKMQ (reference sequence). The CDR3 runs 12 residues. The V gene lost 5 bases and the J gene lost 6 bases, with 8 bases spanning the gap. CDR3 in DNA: TGTGCCAGCAGCGTATACGGCAATGAGCAGTTCTTC. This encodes CASSVYGNEQFF.

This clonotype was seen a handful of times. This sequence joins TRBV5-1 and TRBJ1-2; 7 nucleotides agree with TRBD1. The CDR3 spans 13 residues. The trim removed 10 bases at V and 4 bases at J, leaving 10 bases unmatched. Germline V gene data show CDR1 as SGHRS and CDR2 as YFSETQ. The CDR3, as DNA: TGCGCCTCCAGGGGGGACGCACTCTATGGCTACACCTTC. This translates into CASRGDALYGYTF.

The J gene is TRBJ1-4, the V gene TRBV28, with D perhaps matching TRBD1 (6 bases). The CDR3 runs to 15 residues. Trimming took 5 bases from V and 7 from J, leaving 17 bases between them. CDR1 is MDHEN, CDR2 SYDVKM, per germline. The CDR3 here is CASSTTGSGSEKLFF. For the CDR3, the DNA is TGTGCCAGCAGTACAACAGGGTCGGGGTCTGAAAAACTGTTTTTT.